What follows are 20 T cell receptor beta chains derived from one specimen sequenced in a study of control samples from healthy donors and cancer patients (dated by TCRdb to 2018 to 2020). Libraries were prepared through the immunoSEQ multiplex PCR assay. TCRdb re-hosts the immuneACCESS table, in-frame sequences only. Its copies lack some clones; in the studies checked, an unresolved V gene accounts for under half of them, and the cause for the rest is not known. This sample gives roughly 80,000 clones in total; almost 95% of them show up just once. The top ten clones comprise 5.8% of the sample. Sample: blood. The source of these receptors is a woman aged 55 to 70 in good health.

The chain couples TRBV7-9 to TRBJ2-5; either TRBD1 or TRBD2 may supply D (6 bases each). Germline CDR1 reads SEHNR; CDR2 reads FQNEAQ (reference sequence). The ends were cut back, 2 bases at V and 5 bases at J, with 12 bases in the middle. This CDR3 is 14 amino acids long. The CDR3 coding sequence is TGTGCCAGCAGCTTAAACCAGGGGAGGGAGACCCAGTACTTC. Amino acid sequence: CASSLNQGRETQYF.

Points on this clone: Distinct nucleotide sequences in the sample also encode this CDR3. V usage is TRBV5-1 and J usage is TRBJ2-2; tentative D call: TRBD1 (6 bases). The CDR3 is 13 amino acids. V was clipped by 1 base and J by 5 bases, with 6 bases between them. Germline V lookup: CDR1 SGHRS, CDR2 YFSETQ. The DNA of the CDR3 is TGCGCCAGCAGCTTGCAGGGGACCGGGGAGCTGTTTTTT. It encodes CASSLQGTGELFF.

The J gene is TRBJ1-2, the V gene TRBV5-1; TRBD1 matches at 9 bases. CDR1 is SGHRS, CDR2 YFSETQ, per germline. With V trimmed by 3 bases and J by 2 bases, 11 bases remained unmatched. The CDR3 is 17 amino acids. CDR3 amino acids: CASSSAPSGQGNYGYTF. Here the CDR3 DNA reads TGCGCCAGCAGCTCCGCGCCTTCTGGACAGGGGAACTATGGCTACACCTTC.

The CDR3 nucleotides read TGTGCCATCAGTCCCCCCGGTCCCGGTACGCAGTATTTT. It encodes CAISPPGPGTQYF. The chain recombines TRBV10-3 with TRBJ2-3; the D is unclear. Trimming stripped 5 bases from V and 8 bases from J, with 14 bases between. The V gene's germline CDR1 is ENHRY and CDR2 SYGVKD. The CDR3 is made up of 13 amino acids.

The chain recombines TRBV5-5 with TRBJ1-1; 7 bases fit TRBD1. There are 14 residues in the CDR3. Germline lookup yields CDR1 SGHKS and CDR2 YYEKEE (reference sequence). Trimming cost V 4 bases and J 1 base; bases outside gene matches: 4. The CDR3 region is CASSKDRENTEAFF. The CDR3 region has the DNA TGTGCCAGCAGCAAAGACAGGGAGAACACTGAAGCTTTCTTT.

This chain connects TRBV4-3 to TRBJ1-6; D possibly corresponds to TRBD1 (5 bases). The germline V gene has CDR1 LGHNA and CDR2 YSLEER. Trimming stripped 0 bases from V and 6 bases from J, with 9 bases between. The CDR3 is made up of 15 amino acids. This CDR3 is CASSQEPRANSPLHF. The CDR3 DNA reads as TGCGCCAGCAGCCAAGAACCCAGGGCTAATTCACCCCTCCACTTT.

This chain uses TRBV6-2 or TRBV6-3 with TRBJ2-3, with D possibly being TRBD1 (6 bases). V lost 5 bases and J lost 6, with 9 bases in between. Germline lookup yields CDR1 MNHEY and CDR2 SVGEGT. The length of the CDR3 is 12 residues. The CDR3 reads CASSPGVDTQYF. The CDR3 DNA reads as TGTGCCAGCAGTCCAGGGGTTGATACGCAGTATTTT.

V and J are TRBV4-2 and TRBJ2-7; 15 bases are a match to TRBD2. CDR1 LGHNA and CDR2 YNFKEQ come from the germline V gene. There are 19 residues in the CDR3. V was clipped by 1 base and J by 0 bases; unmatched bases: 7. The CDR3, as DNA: TGTGCCAGCAGCCAAGTCGGGACTAGCGGGAGGAGGAGCTCCTACGAGCAGTACTTC. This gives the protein CASSQVGTSGRRSSYEQYF.

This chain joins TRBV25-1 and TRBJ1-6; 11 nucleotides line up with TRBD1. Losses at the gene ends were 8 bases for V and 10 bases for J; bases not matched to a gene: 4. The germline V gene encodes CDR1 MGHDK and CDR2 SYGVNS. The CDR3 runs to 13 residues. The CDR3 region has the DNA TGTGCCAGCGCGGACAGGGGGCGATCACCCCTCCACTTT. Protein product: CASADRGRSPLHF.

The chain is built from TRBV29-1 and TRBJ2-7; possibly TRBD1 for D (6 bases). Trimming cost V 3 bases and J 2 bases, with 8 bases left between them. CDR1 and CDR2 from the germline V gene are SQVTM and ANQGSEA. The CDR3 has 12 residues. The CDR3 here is CSVDAGAYEQYF. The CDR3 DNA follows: TGCAGCGTTGACGCAGGGGCCTACGAGCAGTACTTC.

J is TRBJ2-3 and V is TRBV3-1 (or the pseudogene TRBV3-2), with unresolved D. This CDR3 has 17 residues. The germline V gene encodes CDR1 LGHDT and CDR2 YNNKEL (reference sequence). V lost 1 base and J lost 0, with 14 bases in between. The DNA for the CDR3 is TGTGCCAGCAGCCAAGGGATAATAGCTACTAGCACAGATACGCAGTATTTT. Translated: CASSQGIIATSTDTQYF.

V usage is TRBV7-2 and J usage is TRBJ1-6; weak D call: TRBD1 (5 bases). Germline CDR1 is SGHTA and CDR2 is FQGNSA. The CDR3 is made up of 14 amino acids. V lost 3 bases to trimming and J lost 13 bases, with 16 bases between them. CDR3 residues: CASSFGDSALPLHF. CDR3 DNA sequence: TGTGCCAGCAGCTTTGGAGACAGCGCCCTTCCCCTCCACTTT.

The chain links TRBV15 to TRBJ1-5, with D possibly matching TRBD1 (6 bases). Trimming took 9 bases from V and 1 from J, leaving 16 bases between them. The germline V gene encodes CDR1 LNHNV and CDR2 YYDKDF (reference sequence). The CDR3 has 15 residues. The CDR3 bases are TGTGCCACGGAGGGCGGGACACCGAGCAATCAGCCCCAGCATTTT. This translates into CATEGGTPSNQPQHF.

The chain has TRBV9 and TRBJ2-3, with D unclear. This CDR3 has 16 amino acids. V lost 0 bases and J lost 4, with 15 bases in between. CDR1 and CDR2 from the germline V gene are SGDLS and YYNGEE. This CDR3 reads CASSVALAEPSDTQYF. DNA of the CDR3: TGTGCCAGCAGCGTAGCTTTGGCAGAACCCTCAGATACGCAGTATTTT.

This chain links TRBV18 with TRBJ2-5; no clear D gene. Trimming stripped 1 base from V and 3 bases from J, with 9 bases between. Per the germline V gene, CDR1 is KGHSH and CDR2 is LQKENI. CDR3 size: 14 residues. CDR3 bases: TGTGCCAGCTCACCACTCGGTATGGAAGAGACCCAGTACTTC. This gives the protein CASSPLGMEETQYF.

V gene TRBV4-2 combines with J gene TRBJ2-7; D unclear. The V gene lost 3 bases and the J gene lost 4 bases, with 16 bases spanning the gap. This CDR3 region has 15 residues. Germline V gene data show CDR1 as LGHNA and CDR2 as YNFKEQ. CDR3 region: CASSHPHAKGYEQYF. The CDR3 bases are TGTGCCAGCAGCCACCCCCACGCCAAGGGATACGAGCAGTACTTC.

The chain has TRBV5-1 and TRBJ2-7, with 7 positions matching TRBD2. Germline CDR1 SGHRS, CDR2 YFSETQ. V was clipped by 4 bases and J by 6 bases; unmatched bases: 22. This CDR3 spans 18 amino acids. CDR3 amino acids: CASSPRSPGAGNFGEQYF. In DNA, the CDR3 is TGCGCCAGCAGCCCGAGGAGTCCCGGAGCGGGGAACTTCGGCGAGCAGTACTTC.

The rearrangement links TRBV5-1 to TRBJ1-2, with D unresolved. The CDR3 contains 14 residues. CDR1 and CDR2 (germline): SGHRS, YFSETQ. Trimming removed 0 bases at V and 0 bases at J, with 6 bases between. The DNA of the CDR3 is TGCGCCAGCAGCTTGGCCCTATCTAACTATGGCTACACCTTC. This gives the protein CASSLALSNYGYTF.

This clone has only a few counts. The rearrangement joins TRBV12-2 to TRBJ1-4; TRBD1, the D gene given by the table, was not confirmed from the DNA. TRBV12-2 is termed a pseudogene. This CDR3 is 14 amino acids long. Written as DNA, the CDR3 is TGTGCAAGTCGCTTAGAACAGGATAATGAAAAACTGTTTTTT. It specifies CASRLEQDNEKLFF.

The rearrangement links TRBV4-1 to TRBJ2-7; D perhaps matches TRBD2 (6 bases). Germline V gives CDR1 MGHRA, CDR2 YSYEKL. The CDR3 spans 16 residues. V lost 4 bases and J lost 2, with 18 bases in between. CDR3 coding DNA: TGCGCCAGCAGCCCGGGACCCGGGAGCCGGCCCTACGAGCAGTACTTC. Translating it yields CASSPGPGSRPYEQYF.